The 6 T cell receptor beta chains in this list originate from one sample, sequenced in a study of blood T cells in healthy people across ages. A second PCR, run for about 7 to 11 cycles, used a sample-barcoded 5' primer plus a J-beta primer mix. TCRdb re-called the 5' RACE reads through MiXCR, storing one row per CDR3 protein. The sample shows fewer than 800,000 distinct CDR3 sequences, about 34% of them seen only once. Input material: blood. The source of these receptors is a woman at least 80 years old in good health.

This clonotype was detected ten times or more. The genes are TRBV10-3 and TRBJ2-3; 8 bases are a match to TRBD1. Trimming took 6 bases from V and 1 from J; bases not matched to a gene: 3. This CDR3 region has 14 residues. CDR1 ENHRY and CDR2 SYGVKD come from the germline V gene. The CDR3 nucleotides read TGTGCCATCAGAAGGGGACAGGGCACAGATACGCAGTATTTT. This gives the protein CAIRRGQGTDTQYF.

This clonotype showed up many times. V usage is TRBV20-1 and J usage is TRBJ2-3; TRBD1 is a possible D gene (6 bases). Germline V gene sequence: CDR1 DFQATT, CDR2 SNEGSKA (reference sequence). CDR3 size: 15 residues. Trimming shortened V by 3 bases and J by 6 bases, and 19 bases separated the two germline ends. CDR3 protein: CSASGRQAQGDTQYF. The CDR3 DNA sequence: TGCAGTGCTAGCGGTCGCCAAGCACAGGGTGATACGCAGTATTTT.

This clonotype came up many times. This chain uses TRBV20-1 with TRBJ2-4; D perhaps matches TRBD2 (6 bases). The CDR3 totals 14 residues. Trimming took off 6 bases at V and 0 bases at J, with 12 bases between the two ends. The germline CDR1 and CDR2 sequences are DFQATT and SNEGSKA (reference sequence). The CDR3 DNA follows: TGCAGTGCCTTCCGGCGGGGAGCCAAAAACATTCAGTACTTC. This encodes CSAFRRGAKNIQYF.

This rearrangement joins TRBV7-8 to TRBJ2-3; D unclear. Trimming left V 3 bases short and J 2 bases short, with 6 bases between. CDR1 and CDR2 (germline): SGHVS, FQNEAQ. This CDR3 is 13 amino acids long. CDR3 amino acids: CASSLKNTDTQYF. CDR3 bases: TGTGCCAGCAGCTTGAAGAACACAGATACGCAGTATTTT.

This clonotype occurred many times. This chain connects TRBV4-2 to TRBJ2-7, with D perhaps TRBD1 (6 bases). V was trimmed by 4 bases and J by 2 bases, leaving 18 bases between them. Germline CDR1 reads LGHNA; CDR2 reads YNFKEQ. The CDR3 is 16 residues long. CDR3 sequence (DNA): TGTGCCAGCAGCCGGTACGCGAGGACAGCCACCTACGAGCAGTACTTC. Its translation: CASSRYARTATYEQYF.

With regard to this clonotype: A much larger clone is a single base away; this may be a read error. The chain couples TRBV9 to TRBJ2-3; D tentatively fits TRBD1 or TRBD2 (5 bases each). V was trimmed by 0 bases and J by 6 bases, leaving 14 bases between them. The CDR3 covers 15 residues. Germline assignment: CDR1 SGDLS and CDR2 YYNGEE. The DNA for the CDR3 is TGTGCCAGCAGCGTAGAGGGGACGGGCCTCGATACGCAGTATTTT. Translated, it gives CASSVEGTGLDTQYF.